Sequencing of this T cell receptor (beta chain) was carried out in a study of cytomegalovirus exposure and HLA in healthy donors. TCRdb's table, derived via immunoSEQ multiplex PCR, lists solely in-frame clones and lacks some. The sample comprises about 73,000 clones, around 90% of which are singletons, and approximately 4.2% rests with the top ten. CDR3 length: 14 amino acids. Germline values: CDR1 MDHEN, CDR2 SYDVKM. The trim removed 6 bases at V and 12 bases at J, leaving 11 bases unmatched. The clonotype originates from a woman younger than 30 in good health and CMV-seropositive. The chain joins TRBV28 to TRBJ2-1, with 10 bases aligning to TRBD2. The specimen was PBMCs. The CDR3 region is CASSLAGALVVQFF. The CDR3 DNA follows: TGTGCCAGCAGCCTAGCGGGAGCTTTGGTAGTGCAGTTCTTC.